This T cell receptor (beta chain) was sequenced during a study of T cell changes during pregnancy in multiple sclerosis. Assay used: immunoSEQ multiplex PCR; TCRdb lists only in-frame clones, some missing. The sample lists 90,000 to 95,000 clones; almost 95% were seen once. From germline, CDR1 is SGHTA and CDR2 FQGNSA. The CDR3 loop spans 18 amino acids. With V trimmed by 2 bases and J by 0 bases, 7 bases remained unmatched. The material was peripheral blood, obtained in the third trimester of pregnancy. This sequence originates from a female donor with multiple sclerosis, enrolled in a pregnancy study. The chain combines TRBV7-2 with TRBJ2-2; 9 bases agree with TRBD2. CDR3 protein: CASSLIALAGPNTGELFF. The CDR3 DNA follows: TGTGCCAGCAGCTTAATCGCTCTAGCGGGACCGAACACCGGGGAGCTGTTTTTT. Drawing the rest from reference TRBV7-2 and TRBJ2-2, the complete variable domain is GAGVSQSPSNKVTEKGKDVELRCDPISGHTALYWYRQSLGQGLEFLIYFQGNSAPDKSGLPSDRFSAERTGGSVSTLTIQRTQQEDSAVYLCASSLIALAGPNTGELFFGEGSRLTVL.